This TCR beta chain was documented in a study of tumor and adjacent non-tumor tissue in lung cancer. The study, taken as a whole, reports: Tumor repertoires had a smaller top 100 clone share than normal lung. Shorter survival was associated with higher TCR diversity in tumors.

Germline lookup yields CDR1 SGHDN and CDR2 FVKESK. This CDR3 has 13 amino acids. This sample's RNA came from whole unsorted tissue. Notes on this clonotype: Its antigen remains unidentified. Germline and junction disagree at one end, which may indicate a read error.

A modified ARM-PCR protocol with three rounds of nested PCR amplified TCRbeta. TCRdb called the multiplex PCR reads again in MiXCR, with one record for every CDR3 protein. Of around 140,000 distinct CDR3 sequences listed, around 60% are singletons. Sequencing was done on a sample of lung tumor tissue. The chain links TRBV14 to TRBJ2-3; D remains unclear. The source of this sequence is a man in his sixties with small cell lung cancer. In DNA, the CDR3 is TGTGCCAGCAGCCGCCTTCTACGAGATACACAGTATTTT. Protein: CASSRLLRDTQYF.